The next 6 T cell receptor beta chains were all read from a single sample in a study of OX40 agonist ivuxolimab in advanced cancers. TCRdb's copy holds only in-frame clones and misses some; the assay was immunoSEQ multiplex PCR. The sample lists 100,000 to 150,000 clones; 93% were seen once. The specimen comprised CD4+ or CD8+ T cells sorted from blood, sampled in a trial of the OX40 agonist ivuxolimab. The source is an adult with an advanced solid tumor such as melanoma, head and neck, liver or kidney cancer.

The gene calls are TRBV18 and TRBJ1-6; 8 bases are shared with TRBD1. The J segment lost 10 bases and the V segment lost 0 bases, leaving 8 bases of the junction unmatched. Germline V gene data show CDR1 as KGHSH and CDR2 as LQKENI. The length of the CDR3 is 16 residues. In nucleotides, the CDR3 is TGTGCCAGCTCACCACCAGGGACAGGAGGTGGCTCACCCCTCCACTTT. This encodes CASSPPGTGGGSPLHF. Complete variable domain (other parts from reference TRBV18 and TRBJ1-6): NAGVMQNPRHLVRRRGQEARLRCSPMKGHSHVYWYRQLPEEGLKFMVYLQKENIIDESGMPKERFSAEFPKEGPSILRIQQVVRGDSAAYFCASSPPGTGGGSPLHFGNGTRLTVT.

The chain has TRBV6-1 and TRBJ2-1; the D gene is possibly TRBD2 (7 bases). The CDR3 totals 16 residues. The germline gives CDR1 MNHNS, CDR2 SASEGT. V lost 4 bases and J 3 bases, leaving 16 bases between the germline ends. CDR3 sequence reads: CASSGEGGRIYNEQFF. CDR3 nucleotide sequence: TGTGCCAGCAGTGGGGAGGGGGGGCGGATCTACAATGAGCAGTTCTTC.

The CDR3: CSVGDYSTGELFF. As DNA, the CDR3 is TGCAGCGTTGGGGACTACTCCACCGGGGAGCTGTTTTTT. The chain uses TRBV29-1 and TRBJ2-2; 7 bases fit TRBD2. Unmatched junction bases numbered 3, after V lost 4 bases and J lost 4 bases. Germline V CDR1 and CDR2: SQVTM, ANQGSEA. The CDR3 covers 13 residues.

The CDR3 spells CASSPREGLSYNEQFF. The DNA for the CDR3 is TGCGCCAGCAGCCCACGGGAGGGCCTCTCCTACAATGAGCAGTTCTTC. The gene calls are TRBV5-1 and TRBJ2-1, with TRBD2 matching 8 bases. The junction had 6 bases not matched to a gene; V was cut back by 4 bases and J by 0 bases. Germline CDR1 reads SGHRS; CDR2 reads YFSETQ. The CDR3 covers 16 residues.

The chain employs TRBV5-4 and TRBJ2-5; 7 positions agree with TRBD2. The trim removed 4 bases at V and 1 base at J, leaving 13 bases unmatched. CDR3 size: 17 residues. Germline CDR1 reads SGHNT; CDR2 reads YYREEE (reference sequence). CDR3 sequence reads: CASSPHRRGSSQETQYF. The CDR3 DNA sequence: TGTGCCAGCAGCCCTCACCGGCGGGGGTCTTCCCAAGAGACCCAGTACTTC.

CDR3 protein: CASSLGAFDGYTF. The CDR3 nucleotides are TGTGCCAGCAGCTTAGGGGCCTTTGATGGCTACACCTTC. This rearrangement joins TRBV7-2 to TRBJ1-2; D is unclear. This CDR3 is built from 13 residues. Germline V gene sequence: CDR1 SGHTA, CDR2 FQGNSA. V dropped 1 base and J dropped 6 bases, with 9 bases sitting between them.